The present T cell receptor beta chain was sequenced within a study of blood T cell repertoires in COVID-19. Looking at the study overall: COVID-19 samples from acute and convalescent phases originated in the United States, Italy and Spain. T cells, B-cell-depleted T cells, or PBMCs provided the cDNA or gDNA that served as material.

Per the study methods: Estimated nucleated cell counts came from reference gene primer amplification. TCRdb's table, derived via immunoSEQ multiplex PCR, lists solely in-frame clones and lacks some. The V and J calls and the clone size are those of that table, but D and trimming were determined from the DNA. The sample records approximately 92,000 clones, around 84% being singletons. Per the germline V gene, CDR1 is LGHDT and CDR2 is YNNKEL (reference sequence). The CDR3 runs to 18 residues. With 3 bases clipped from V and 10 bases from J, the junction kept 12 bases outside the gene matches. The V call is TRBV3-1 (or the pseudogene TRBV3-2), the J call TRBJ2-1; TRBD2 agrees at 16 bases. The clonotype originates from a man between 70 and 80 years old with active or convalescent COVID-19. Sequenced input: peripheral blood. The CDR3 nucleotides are TGTGCCAGCAGCCACGAGGGACTAGCGGGGGGGCGTCGTGGGGAGCAGTTCTTC. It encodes CASSHEGLAGGRRGEQFF.